These T cell receptor beta chains were read from a single sample in a study of blood T cell repertoires in COVID-19. Method: immunoSEQ multiplex PCR; TCRdb's copy keeps in-frame clones and lacks some. The sample lists roughly 390,000 clones, roughly 85% seen once, with about 3.6% in the top ten. The sequencing input was peripheral blood. These receptors were collected from a woman between 18 and 30 years old with acute or convalescent COVID-19. Each CDR3 is given with its conserved first and last residue. The D gene is left open where the match is weak. For some rows the clone size is stated as once, few or many, or as a class when expanded; others skip it.

V gene: TRBV11-2; clone size: NA; D gene: TRBD1; J gene: TRBJ1-2; CDR3 DNA: TGTGCCAGCAGGCGCCCGGGACAGGGATCCGGCTACACCTTC; CDR3 protein: CASRRPGQGSGYTF
V gene: TRBV30; clone size: NA; D gene: NA; J gene: TRBJ1-5; CDR3 DNA: TGTGCCTGGAGTACTGGGGGGGGAACTCGGAGCAATCAGCCCCAGCATTTT; CDR3 protein: CAWSTGGGTRSNQPQHF
V gene: TRBV2; clone size: few; D gene: NA; J gene: TRBJ2-2; CDR3 DNA: TGTGCCAGCAGTGCGGGTCCCTCCCCGGGGGAGCTGTTTTTT; CDR3 protein: CASSAGPSPGELFF
V gene: TRBV6-5; clone size: NA; D gene: TRBD1; J gene: TRBJ1-2; CDR3 DNA: TGTGCCAGCAGTTACTCAGCGACAGGGTATGGCTACACCTTC; CDR3 protein: CASSYSATGYGYTF
V gene: TRBV5-4; clone size: NA; D gene: TRBD1; J gene: TRBJ2-5; CDR3 DNA: TGTGCCAGCAGCGCCCGGGACAGGGGGCAAGAGACCCAGTACTTC; CDR3 protein: CASSARDRGQETQYF
V gene: TRBV19; clone size: NA; D gene: TRBD2; J gene: TRBJ2-7; CDR3 DNA: TGTGCCAGTACGTCACTAGCGGGAGACTACGAGCAGTACTTC; CDR3 protein: CASTSLAGDYEQYF
V gene: TRBV28; clone size: NA; D gene: NA; J gene: TRBJ1-2; CDR3 DNA: TGTGCCACCCCAAGGGTCCAGGGGCACTATGGCTACACCTTC; CDR3 protein: CATPRVQGHYGYTF
V gene: TRBV9; clone size: NA; D gene: TRBD2; J gene: TRBJ2-1; CDR3 DNA: TGTGCCAGCAGCGTAGGACCAGCGGGAGGGAATGAGCAGTTCTTC; CDR3 protein: CASSVGPAGGNEQFF
V gene: TRBV7-9; clone size: once; D gene: NA; J gene: TRBJ2-6; CDR3 DNA: TGTGCCAGCAGCCAGGGTACTGGGGCCAACGTCCTGACTTTC; CDR3 protein: CASSQGTGANVLTF
V gene: TRBV4-1; clone size: NA; D gene: NA; J gene: TRBJ2-2; CDR3 DNA: TGCGCCAGCAGCCGCAAGGAACTAGCTAATCCCGGGGAGCTGTTTTTT; CDR3 protein: CASSRKELANPGELFF
V gene: TRBV19; clone size: NA; D gene: NA; J gene: TRBJ1-5; CDR3 DNA: TGTGCCAGTAGTGCCCAGGACGGAGGCCCGTATCAGCCCCAGCATTTT; CDR3 protein: CASSAQDGGPYQPQHF
V gene: TRBV11-3; clone size: NA; D gene: TRBD1; J gene: TRBJ2-1; CDR3 DNA: TGTGCCAGCAGCGCACAGGGGGCCTATGGGGATGAGCAGTTCTTC; CDR3 protein: CASSAQGAYGDEQFF
V gene: TRBV15; clone size: NA; D gene: TRBD1; J gene: TRBJ1-1; CDR3 DNA: TGTGCCACCAGCAGAGGAAACAGGGGGCGCTTCCTAGGAACTGAAGCTTTCTTT; CDR3 protein: CATSRGNRGRFLGTEAFF
V gene: TRBV19; clone size: NA; D gene: NA; J gene: TRBJ1-6; CDR3 DNA: TGTGCCAGTAGTATACAGGATTTCTCCTATAATTCACCCCTCCACTTT; CDR3 protein: CASSIQDFSYNSPLHF
V gene: TRBV6-5; clone size: many; D gene: NA; J gene: TRBJ2-2; CDR3 DNA: TGTGCCAGCAGTCAGGCTACAGGGTTCACCGGGGAGCTGTTTTTT; CDR3 protein: CASSQATGFTGELFF
V gene: TRBV4-1; clone size: NA; D gene: TRBD1; J gene: TRBJ1-5; CDR3 DNA: TGCGCCAGCAGCATAACAGGGGTCTCGGGTCAGCCCCAGCATTTT; CDR3 protein: CASSITGVSGQPQHF
V gene: TRBV29-1; clone size: NA; D gene: TRBD1; J gene: TRBJ1-5; CDR3 DNA: TGCAGCATACGACAGGGTAACCAGCCCCAGCATTTT; CDR3 protein: CSIRQGNQPQHF